The TCR beta chain under discussion was sequenced for a study of blood T cell repertoires in COVID-19. Study context: Nucleic acid was either cDNA or gDNA, and it came from T cells, B-cell-depleted T cells, or PBMCs.

In the study's own analysis: Reference gene primer amplification in the assay estimated nucleated cell counts. This table comes from immunoSEQ multiplex PCR, and its TCRdb copy is limited to in-frame clones, with some not included. V, J and clone size derive from that table, while D and trimming were established from the DNA sequence. The data contain about 95,000 clones, around 90% of them singletons. Germline CDR1 SGDLS, CDR2 YYNGEE. J was trimmed by 1 base and V by 0 bases; bases with no gene match: 0. This CDR3 contains 15 residues. The rearrangement links TRBV9 to TRBJ1-5; the match to TRBD1 covers 8 bases. The TCR comes from a man aged 45-60 years with COVID-19, enrolled during active disease. The specimen was peripheral blood. The CDR3 sequence: CASSVGTGSNQPQHF. DNA of the CDR3: TGTGCCAGCAGCGTAGGGACAGGGAGCAATCAGCCCCAGCATTTT.